This TCR beta chain is drawn from a study of blood T cell repertoires in COVID-19. Using immunoSEQ multiplex PCR, the repertoire was profiled, and TCRdb retains in-frame clones only, with some absent. The sample consists of just under 30,000 clones, 70% to 90% of them appearing once. The J segment lost 7 bases and the V segment lost 4 bases, leaving 8 bases of the junction unmatched. Germline CDR1 MDHEN, CDR2 SYDVKM. The CDR3 spans 15 residues. The sequence was collected from a human donor in a cohort sampled during active COVID-19. J is TRBJ1-5 and V is TRBV28; 9 bases agree with TRBD1. Sequenced material: peripheral blood. This CDR3 reads CASSSPGQGRQPQHF. The CDR3 DNA is TGTGCCAGCAGTTCGCCGGGACAGGGCCGACAGCCCCAGCATTTT.